This T cell receptor (beta chain) was captured in a study of T-cell memory formation after mild COVID-19. This clonotype was seen a few times. TCRdb re-derived calls from the 5' RACE reads in MiXCR, one entry per CDR3 protein. The table shows approximately 570,000 distinct CDR3 sequences, with more than 15% occurring only once. Germline V gene data show CDR1 as SQVTM and CDR2 as ANQGSEA. The V gene end was trimmed by 3 bases and the J gene end by 4 bases; junction bases not matched to a gene: 1. The CDR3 contains 13 residues. The receptor was derived from an adult woman who had mild COVID-19 (a few samples of this study predate the infection). Cell type and time point are not known. Input material: PBMCs or a T cell subset sorted from them (not recorded which). The chain recombines TRBV29-1 with TRBJ2-2; TRBD1 aligns across 8 bases. The CDR3 DNA follows: TGCAGCGTTGAGACAGGGGCCACCGGGGAGCTGTTTTTT. Amino acids: CSVETGATGELFF.